This TCR beta chain was observed in a study of regulatory T cells in long-lasting Graves disease. Building of the TCR beta libraries involved iRepertoire HTBI primers and Arm-PCR of CDR3 regions. Study processing details: Segment identification across samples yielded 55 to 65 TRBV and 14 to 15 TRBJ segments. From the multiplex PCR reads, TCRdb called clonotypes with MiXCR, one entry per CDR3 protein. Here the V and J calls rest on TCRdb's processing, not on the authors' analysis. The data show 400,000 to 500,000 distinct CDR3 sequences, 20% to 25% seen once. Regarding time point: persistent/refractory GD, antithyroid drugs over 5 years with positive TRAb. PBMC-extracted RNA yielded the TCR library. CDR3 size: 13 residues. The V end was cut by 5 bases, the J end by 3 bases, with 7 bases between. Germline CDR1 and CDR2: LGHDT and YNNKEL (reference sequence). Of note for this clonotype: Its specificity is unknown.

Findings of the study overall: TRBV28 was favored in persistent disease, as were TRBJ1-2 and TRBJ2-5. Among persistent patients, a larger number of public clonotypes were shared (around 2,700) than among newly diagnosed patients (roughly 910).

Sequencing used peripheral blood mononuclear cells (PBMCs), obtained when the disease was refractory, from a patient treated with antithyroid drugs. The V and J genes are TRBV3-1 and TRBJ2-2; no reliable D call. The clonotype was recovered from a female donor with Graves disease. In DNA, the CDR3 is TGTGCCAGCAGCGAAACGGACACCGGGGAGCTGTTTTTT. This codes for CASSETDTGELFF.